This T cell receptor (beta chain) came from a study of blood T cell repertoires in COVID-19. Study as a whole: COVID-19 samples, acute and convalescent, were from the United States, Italy and Spain. Sample material is recorded as cDNA or gDNA derived from T cells, B-cell-depleted T cells, or PBMCs.

Per the original methods: Amplification of reference gene primers was used by the study to estimate nucleated cell counts. Method: immunoSEQ multiplex PCR; TCRdb's copy keeps in-frame clones and lacks some. For V, J and clone size, that table is used; D and trimming come from the DNA. This table holds 17,000 or so clones, 90% to 95% found once. The TCR originated in a human donor in a cohort sampled during active COVID-19. The specimen sequenced was peripheral blood.

CDR3 protein: CASSRPPGQFYEQYF. CDR3 nucleotides: TGTGCCAGCAGCCGACCGCCGGGACAGTTCTACGAGCAGTACTTC. The chain is built from TRBV7-8 and TRBJ2-7; 7 nucleotides agree with TRBD1. From germline, CDR1 is SGHVS and CDR2 FQNEAQ. Germline trimming cut 5 bases from V and 3 bases from J; bases unmatched to any gene: 10. The CDR3 extends over 15 amino acids. Drawing the rest from reference TRBV7-8 and TRBJ2-7, the complete variable domain is GAGVSQSPRYKVAKRGQDVALRCDPISGHVSLFWYQQALGQGPEFLTYFQNEAQLDKSGLPSDRFFAERPEGSVSTLKIQRTQQEDSAVYLCASSRPPGQFYEQYFGPGTRLTVT.